Following are 28 T cell receptor beta chains from one sample sequenced in a study of cytomegalovirus exposure and HLA in healthy donors. It was with 60 Vbeta and 13 Jbeta primers that the PCR ran. Using immunoSEQ multiplex PCR, the repertoire was profiled, and TCRdb retains in-frame clones only, with some absent. The sample yields roughly 200,000 clones, 75% to 80% seen once. Material: PBMCs. These receptors all stem from a female donor in good health and CMV-seronegative.

This rearrangement joins TRBV5-4 to TRBJ2-7; 13 positions agree with TRBD2. The V gene end was trimmed by 2 bases and the J gene end by 0 bases; junction bases not matched to a gene: 5. Germline CDR1 SGHNT, CDR2 YYREEE (reference sequence). This CDR3 contains 17 residues. Here the CDR3 reads CASSLGTSGAGSYEQYF. CDR3 in DNA: TGTGCCAGCAGCTTAGGGACTAGCGGGGCGGGCTCCTACGAGCAGTACTTC.

V and J are TRBV7-9 and TRBJ2-5, with 10 bases identical to TRBD1. The CDR3 length is 15 residues. Germline V gene lookup returns CDR1 SEHNR and CDR2 FQNEAQ (reference sequence). The V segment lost 5 bases and the J segment 2 bases; nucleotides outside the gene matches: 5. The CDR3 sequence: CASSNWTGGQETQYF. The CDR3 coding sequence is TGTGCCAGCAGCAATTGGACAGGGGGACAAGAGACCCAGTACTTC. Full variable domain (outside the CDR3, taken from reference TRBV7-9 and TRBJ2-5): DTGVSQNPRHKITKRGQNVTFRCDPISEHNRLYWYRQTLGQGPEFLTYFQNEAQLEKSRLLSDRFSAERPKGSFSTLEIQRTEQGDSAMYLCASSNWTGGQETQYFGPGTRLLVL.

The chain has TRBV19 and TRBJ2-2, with TRBD2 matching 9 bases. The CDR3 spans 15 residues. The J segment lost 1 base and the V segment lost 8 bases, leaving 5 bases of the junction unmatched. Per germline, CDR1 LNHDA and CDR2 SQIVND (reference sequence). The CDR3 nucleotides are TGTGCCAGTTTTGCTAGCGGGATGAACACCGGGGAGCTGTTTTTT. Translated: CASFASGMNTGELFF.

This clone was counted a single time. V usage is TRBV5-4 and J usage is TRBJ2-1, with D unresolved. CDR3 length: 14 amino acids. V lost 4 bases, J lost 0 bases, and 8 bases lay in between. Looked up from germline, CDR1 is SGHNT and CDR2 is YYREEE (reference sequence). Written as DNA, the CDR3 is TGTGCCAGCAGCAAACAAAGCTCCTACAATGAGCAGTTCTTC. Amino acids: CASSKQSSYNEQFF.

The chain uses TRBV7-2 and TRBJ2-7, with unresolved D. V was trimmed by 6 bases and J by 3 bases, leaving 18 bases between them. This CDR3 spans 15 amino acids. Looked up from germline, CDR1 is SGHTA and CDR2 is FQGNSA. CDR3 coding DNA: TGTGCCAGCAGTCTTTTACCTGGGCCACTCTACGAGCAGTACTTC. Translating gives CASSLLPGPLYEQYF.

This clone has only one observation. The rearrangement uses TRBV27 and TRBJ1-5; D possibly corresponds to TRBD1 (5 bases). CDR1 is MNHEY, CDR2 SMNVEV, per germline (reference sequence). The V and J ends lost 10 bases and 7 bases respectively, with 17 bases between them. There are 13 residues in the CDR3. The CDR3 reads CATGGGRVQPQHF. CDR3 nucleotides: TGTGCCACGGGGGGGGGTCGTGTACAGCCCCAGCATTTT.

The chain joins TRBV29-1 to TRBJ2-7; TRBD2 matches 11 bases. Germline trimming cut 6 bases from V and 3 bases from J; bases unmatched to any gene: 7. Per germline, CDR1 SQVTM and CDR2 ANQGSEA. The CDR3 is 14 residues long. CDR3 nucleotide sequence: TGCAGCGTAACTAGCGGGAGTAATCGCTACGAGCAGTACTTC. Protein: CSVTSGSNRYEQYF.

This rearrangement joins TRBV15 to TRBJ2-3, with 10 bases identical to TRBD2. The CDR3 is 15 residues long. Per the germline V gene, CDR1 is LNHNV and CDR2 is YYDKDF (reference sequence). V shed 4 bases, J shed 2 bases, and the junction held 3 bases outside the gene matches. The CDR3 here is CATSTTSGATDTQYF. CDR3 in DNA: TGTGCCACCAGCACAACTAGCGGGGCCACAGATACGCAGTATTTT.

V usage is TRBV27 and J usage is TRBJ2-5, with 10 bases that match TRBD1. The germline V gene encodes CDR1 MNHEY and CDR2 SMNVEV (reference sequence). V lost 2 bases, J lost 4 bases, and 1 base stayed unmatched. The CDR3 length is 14 residues. CDR3 sequence reads: CASSLRTGGETQYF. The CDR3 DNA sequence: TGTGCCAGCAGTTTACGGACAGGGGGAGAGACCCAGTACTTC.

Only a few counts were recorded for this clone. This rearrangement joins TRBV12-5 to TRBJ2-3; possible D gene TRBD2, 5 bases. This CDR3 is built from 20 residues. V gave up 2 bases and J gave up 0 bases, with 24 bases separating them. In germline, CDR1 is LGHNT, CDR2 FRNRAP. CDR3 coding DNA: TGTGCTAGTGGTTTGATTCCGGACGGGGTAGCCAAGTATAGCACAGATACGCAGTATTTT. Protein: CASGLIPDGVAKYSTDTQYF.

This chain links TRBV7-9 with TRBJ2-7; the match to TRBD1 covers 10 bases. Germline V CDR1 and CDR2: SEHNR, FQNEAQ (reference sequence). The CDR3 loop spans 14 amino acids. The V gene end was trimmed by 5 bases and the J gene end by 6 bases; junction bases not matched to a gene: 7. Written as DNA, the CDR3 is TGTGCCAGCAGCGCCCGGGACAGGGGTGCCGAGCAGTACTTC. Translating it yields CASSARDRGAEQYF.

This clone was seen a few times. The chain couples TRBV19 to TRBJ1-1; D gene unclear. In germline, CDR1 is LNHDA, CDR2 SQIVND (reference sequence). This CDR3 comprises 13 residues. The germline V and J ends were trimmed by 7 bases and 5 bases, with 14 bases remaining between them. The CDR3 reads CASTGNTRTEAFF. CDR3 DNA: TGTGCCAGTACGGGGAACACGCGAACTGAAGCTTTCTTT. Combining the CDR3 with reference TRBV19 and TRBJ1-1 gives the whole variable domain DGGITQSPKYLFRKEGQNVTLSCEQNLNHDAMYWYRQDPGQGLRLIYYSQIVNDFQKGDIAEGYSVSREKKESFPLTVTSAQKNPTAFYLCASTGNTRTEAFFGQGTRLTVV.

A few counts support this clone. This sequence joins TRBV6-1 and TRBJ1-2; TRBD1 is a possible D gene (5 bases). The ends were cut back, 10 bases at V and 7 bases at J, with 13 bases in the middle. CDR1 and CDR2 (germline): MNHNS, SASEGT. The CDR3 is 11 amino acids. CDR3 residues: CAIATDGGYTF. Written as DNA, the CDR3 is TGTGCCATCGCGACAGACGGTGGCTACACCTTC.

V usage is TRBV11-2 and J usage is TRBJ2-7, with D possibly matching TRBD2 (6 bases). The germline CDR1 and CDR2 sequences are SGHAT and FQNNGV. The CDR3 loop spans 16 amino acids. Trimming took off 0 bases at V and 3 bases at J, with 15 bases between the two ends. CDR3 sequence: CASSLDPGRTIYEQYF. DNA for the CDR3: TGTGCCAGCAGCTTAGATCCTGGACGGACTATCTACGAGCAGTACTTC.

The rearrangement links TRBV27 to TRBJ1-4; D unclear. Germline lookup yields CDR1 MNHEY and CDR2 SMNVEV (reference sequence). V was trimmed by 2 bases and J by 0 bases, leaving 10 bases between them. The CDR3 is 16 residues long. For the CDR3, the DNA is TGTGCCAGCAGTTTAAGAACTCCGGCAACTAATGAAAAACTGTTTTTT. Its translation: CASSLRTPATNEKLFF.

The chain uses TRBV7-2 and TRBJ2-7; TRBD2 might be the D (5 bases). The germline CDR1 and CDR2 sequences are SGHTA and FQGNSA. This CDR3 has 15 residues. V lost 7 bases and J lost 2, with 18 bases in between. The CDR3: CASKDGLLNPYEQYF. CDR3 DNA sequence: TGTGCCAGCAAAGACGGACTCCTAAATCCCTACGAGCAGTACTTC.

The V call is TRBV14, the J call TRBJ2-7; D is possibly TRBD1 (6 bases). CDR3 length equals 20 residues. Trimming left V 0 bases short and J 1 base short, with 25 bases between. In germline, CDR1 is SGHDN, CDR2 FVKESK. The CDR3 spells CASSQESGQGRAELSYEQYF. CDR3 sequence (DNA): TGTGCCAGCAGCCAAGAAAGCGGCCAGGGGCGAGCGGAATTGTCCTACGAGCAGTACTTC.

The rearrangement links TRBV28 to TRBJ1-5, with D possibly being TRBD1 (6 bases). The CDR3 is 15 residues long. The V gene's germline CDR1 is MDHEN and CDR2 SYDVKM. The V end lost 5 bases, the J end lost 3 bases, and 14 bases lay between the germline ends. CDR3 in DNA: TGTGCCAGCAGTCGACAAGGGGGTGCCAATCAGCCCCAGCATTTT. Translating gives CASSRQGGANQPQHF.

V usage is TRBV29-1 and J usage is TRBJ2-5; possibly TRBD1 for D (5 bases). Trimming left V 4 bases short and J 5 bases short, with 11 bases between. The CDR3 totals 12 residues. CDR1 and CDR2 (germline): SQVTM, ANQGSEA. The CDR3 sequence is CSVGQGRETQYF. DNA of the CDR3: TGCAGCGTTGGTCAGGGTCGGGAGACCCAGTACTTC. Full variable domain (outside the CDR3, taken from reference TRBV29-1 and TRBJ2-5): SAVISQKPSRDICQRGTSLTIQCQVDSQVTMMFWYRQQPGQSLTLIATANQGSEATYESGFVIDKFPISRPNLTFSTLTVSNMSPEDSSIYLCSVGQGRETQYFGPGTRLLVL.

This chain joins TRBV10-2 and TRBJ2-2; D ambiguous. The length of the CDR3 is 14 residues. Germline loops: CDR1 WSHSY, CDR2 SAAADI. V shed 7 bases and J shed 5 bases, with 14 bases lying between them. Written as DNA, the CDR3 is TGCGCCAGCAAAATAAACATCAGGACCGGGGAGCTGTTTTTT. The encoded protein is CASKINIRTGELFF.

This chain uses TRBV6-5 with TRBJ2-1; D possibly corresponds to TRBD2 (5 bases). Trimming pared 5 bases from V and 4 bases from J, leaving 12 bases between. This CDR3 is built from 14 residues. Germline-derived CDR1 and CDR2 are MNHEY and SVGAGI. This CDR3 reads CASSPPSGYNEQFF. The CDR3 DNA is TGTGCCAGCAGTCCCCCAAGCGGATACAATGAGCAGTTCTTC.

CDR3 nucleotide sequence: TGTGCCACCAGCAGAGGCGGGACAGCTGGCTACACCTTC. Encoded protein: CATSRGGTAGYTF. The rearrangement joins TRBV15 to TRBJ1-2, with 7 bases aligning to TRBD1. The CDR3 spans 13 residues. Germline V gives CDR1 LNHNV, CDR2 YYDKDF (reference sequence). The J segment lost 7 bases and the V segment lost 1 base, leaving 3 bases of the junction unmatched.

V usage is TRBV4-2 and J usage is TRBJ1-3; D uncertain. There are 13 residues in the CDR3. Trimming left V 10 bases short and J 4 bases short, with 14 bases between. Germline V gene sequence: CDR1 LGHNA, CDR2 YNFKEQ. The CDR3 spells CATSGSQGNTIYF. CDR3 DNA: TGTGCCACCTCCGGGAGTCAGGGAAACACCATATATTTT.

This clone was observed once. The genes are TRBV5-4 and TRBJ2-7; 8 bases agree with TRBD1. The CDR3 spans 15 residues. V shed 5 bases and J 4 bases; nucleotides not matched to a gene: 11. Per the germline V gene, CDR1 is SGHNT and CDR2 is YYREEE (reference sequence). The DNA for the CDR3 is TGTGCCAGCAGTTCTTATGGACAGGGACCGTACGAGCAGTACTTC. It yields the protein CASSSYGQGPYEQYF.

The chain combines TRBV2 with TRBJ1-1; D remains unclear. Trimming removed 7 bases from V and 0 bases from J, with 3 bases in between. CDR1 SNHLY and CDR2 FYNNEI come from the germline V gene. There are 11 residues in the CDR3. The CDR3 is CASNMNTEAFF. CDR3 sequence (DNA): TGTGCCAGCAACATGAACACTGAAGCTTTCTTT.

This clone was counted a few times. This sample also contains other DNA sequences that code for the same CDR3. V and J are TRBV5-1 and TRBJ2-7; unclear D gene. V shed 2 bases and J shed 4 bases, with 10 bases lying between them. The CDR3 spans 13 residues. Germline CDR1 reads SGHRS; CDR2 reads YFSETQ. The CDR3 protein is CASSLPGLYEQYF. CDR3 nucleotides: TGCGCCAGCAGCTTACCAGGCCTGTACGAGCAGTACTTC.

Only a few counts were recorded for this clone. The rearrangement links TRBV7-6 to TRBJ2-5; no reliable D call. Germline lookup yields CDR1 SGHVS and CDR2 FNYEAQ. With 5 bases removed from V and 1 base from J, the gap between germline ends came to 5 bases. The CDR3 consists of 12 residues. The CDR3 nucleotides read TGTGCCAGCAGCCCCCTCCAAGAGACCCAGTACTTC. Its protein is CASSPLQETQYF.

The rearrangement links TRBV5-6 to TRBJ2-5; 7 bases map to TRBD2. Germline V gene sequence: CDR1 SGHDT, CDR2 YYEEEE. J gave up 1 base and V 0 bases, and 6 bases lay outside the gene matches. The CDR3 has 16 amino acids. The CDR3 DNA sequence: TGTGCCAGCAGCTTGGGACTAGCAGCCAGCCAAGAGACCCAGTACTTC. This encodes CASSLGLAASQETQYF.